The rows below give T cell receptor beta chains drawn from one sample of a study of blood T cell repertoires in COVID-19. The method was immunoSEQ multiplex PCR; TCRdb's version includes in-frame clones alone and lacks a portion of them. The sample has just under 30,000 clones, roughly nine tenths seen once; the top ten hold approximately 9.9%. The sample consisted of peripheral blood. The receptors shown here come from a human donor in a cohort sampled during active COVID-19. CDR3s include the opening cysteine and the closing phenylalanine or tryptophan. D genes are given only for firm matches. Clone size, where shown, is once, few, many, or a class for clones that have expanded.

TRBJ2-1,.,TRBV3-1/TRBV3-2,.,TGTGCCAGCAGCACCCCCCTACTTGCTCACAATGAGCAGTTCTTC,CASSTPLLAHNEQFF
TRBJ2-1,.,TRBV6-4,.,TGTGCCAGCAGCAGTCTGGCCGGGAGCTCCTACAATGAGCAGTTCTTC,CASSSLAGSSYNEQFF
TRBJ2-5,.,TRBV6-6,.,TGTGCCAGCAGTTACCCCGAAGGGGCGGAGACCCAGTACTTC,CASSYPEGAETQYF
TRBJ1-1,once,TRBV10-3,TRBD1,TGTGCCATCAGTCCACAGGGGTTTGGCACTGAAGCTTTCTTT,CAISPQGFGTEAFF
TRBJ1-1,few,TRBV2,.,TGTGCCAGCAGGAAAGCCGGGACTGCCATCATGAACACTGAAGCTTTCTTT,CASRKAGTAIMNTEAFF
TRBJ1-1,.,TRBV5-8,.,TGTGCCAGCAGCGTGATACAGCATCCTGAAGCTTTCTTT,CASSVIQHPEAFF
TRBJ1-6,.,TRBV19,TRBD1,TGTGCCAGTAGTGTGGGGGACAGAACGAATTCACCCCTCCACTTT,CASSVGDRTNSPLHF
TRBJ2-1,.,TRBV5-1,TRBD1,TGCGCCAGCAGCCGGGACAGGACATACAATGAGCAGTTCTTC,CASSRDRTYNEQFF
TRBJ2-3,.,TRBV4-1,.,TGCGCCAGCGCCGTGGGGAGGCGGGGGCTTCCCCCAGATACGCAGTATTTT,CASAVGRRGLPPDTQYF
TRBJ1-5,few,TRBV30,.,TGTGCCTGGAGCCCAGGGGATAATCAGCCCCAGCATTTT,CAWSPGDNQPQHF
TRBJ2-5,.,TRBV7-2,TRBD1,TGTGCCAGCAGTTTTCAAACCACCGGGACAGGGGGGGAGACCCAGTACTTC,CASSFQTTGTGGETQYF
TRBJ2-1,.,TRBV6-5,TRBD2,TGTGCCAGCAGAGGGACTAGCGGGGGGGCCGGTGAGCAGTTCTTC,CASRGTSGGAGEQFF
TRBJ2-7,.,TRBV9,TRBD1,TGTGCCAGCAGCGAGGGGGCAGGGAACTACGAGCAGTACTTC,CASSEGAGNYEQYF
TRBJ2-2,.,TRBV7-2,.,TGTGCCAGCAGCTTAGTCTGGCGGCCCAACACCGGGGAGCTGTTTTTT,CASSLVWRPNTGELFF
TRBJ2-7,.,TRBV19,.,TGTGCCAGTAAAAGTAAGGCAGGGCCTTCCTACGAGCAGTACTTC,CASKSKAGPSYEQYF
TRBJ2-2,.,TRBV5-1,.,TGCGCCAGCAGACCCGGCCAAGCGGGGGAGCTGTTTTTT,CASRPGQAGELFF
TRBJ2-1,once,TRBV20-1,.,TGCAGTGCTAGTCCCGGGAATGAGCAGTTCTTC,CSASPGNEQFF
TRBJ2-5,.,TRBV7-2,.,TGTGCCAGCAGCTTAGGGTTCTACAGGGCAGGCGAGACCCAGTACTTC,CASSLGFYRAGETQYF
TRBJ1-2,.,TRBV4-1,.,TGCGCCAGCAGCCAAGACAGTTATGGCTACACCTTC,CASSQDSYGYTF
TRBJ1-1,.,TRBV29-1,TRBD1,TGCAGCGTCTACAGGGGGCCAACTGAAGCTTTCTTT,CSVYRGPTEAFF
TRBJ1-4,.,TRBV28,.,TGTGCCAGCAGTTTGGTCCCAGCAGAGGGGGCAACTAATGAAAAACTGTTTTTT,CASSLVPAEGATNEKLFF
TRBJ1-5,.,TRBV24-1,TRBD1,TGTGCCACCAGTGACCAAAGACAGGGTTGGGATCAGCCCCAGCATTTT,CATSDQRQGWDQPQHF
TRBJ2-7,.,TRBV14,.,TGTGCCAGCAGCCAAGTCAGGAGACTAGAGGTCGGCGAGCAGTACTTC,CASSQVRRLEVGEQYF
TRBJ2-7,.,TRBV28,TRBD1,TGTGCCAGCAGCCGGGGGACAGGGGGCTACGAGCAGTACTTC,CASSRGTGGYEQYF
TRBJ2-7,once,TRBV10-3,TRBD1,TGTGCCATCAGTGAGTCGATCGGACAGGGCCTTTTGGAGCAGTACTTC,CAISESIGQGLLEQYF
TRBJ2-5,.,TRBV4-1,TRBD1,TGCGCCAGCAGGAGCACCGGGACAGTAAAAGAGACCCAGTACTTC,CASRSTGTVKETQYF
TRBJ2-3,.,TRBV5-4,TRBD2,TGTGCCAGCAGCGGAGGAGGGACTAGCGGACTAGGAGATACGCAGTATTTT,CASSGGGTSGLGDTQYF
TRBJ2-1,.,TRBV19,.,TGTGCCAGTAGTATACAGGACAGCTACAATGAGCAGTTCTTC,CASSIQDSYNEQFF
TRBJ2-7,.,TRBV5-4,TRBD1,TGTGCCAGCAGCAAACCGGGACAGGGGCCCGAAAGTTACGAGCAGTACTTC,CASSKPGQGPESYEQYF
TRBJ2-7,.,TRBV30,TRBD2,TGTGCCTGGTCGGGCGGGGGGGCGTCCTACGAGCAGTACTTC,CAWSGGGASYEQYF
TRBJ2-6,.,TRBV5-1,TRBD1,TGCGCCAGCAGCTTGGGGACAGGGGGTAGTCACTCTGGGGCCAACGTCCTGACTTTC,CASSLGTGGSHSGANVLTF
TRBJ2-7,once,TRBV21-1,.,TGTGCCAGCAGCATGGGACAGGGTACCCCTAGGGAGCAGTACTTC,CASSMGQGTPREQYF
TRBJ2-7,.,TRBV5-1,TRBD2,TGCGCCAGCAGCCGGGCAGGAGCGGGGGGCCACTACGAGCAGTACTTC,CASSRAGAGGHYEQYF
TRBJ1-1,.,TRBV11-3,.,TGTGCCAGCAGCGCCGACGTAGCGACTGAAGCTTTCTTT,CASSADVATEAFF
TRBJ2-5,.,TRBV5-1,.,TGCGCCAGCGAAAGAGGGCTGCAGAACCAAGAGACCCAGTACTTC,CASERGLQNQETQYF
TRBJ1-1,.,TRBV5-4,TRBD1,TGTGCCAGCAGCAAGGGACAGGGAATAGGCACTGAAGCTTTCTTT,CASSKGQGIGTEAFF
TRBJ2-1,.,TRBV24-1,.,TGTGCCACCAGTGATTTGGACAGAGTCTACAATGAGCAGTTCTTC,CATSDLDRVYNEQFF
TRBJ1-4,.,TRBV28,TRBD1,TGTGCCAGCAGTTTAGGGACAGGGGGGGAAAAACTGTTTTTT,CASSLGTGGEKLFF
TRBJ1-1,.,TRBV2,TRBD1,TGTGCCAGCACCCAGACAGGGCGGAACACTGAAGCTTTCTTT,CASTQTGRNTEAFF
TRBJ2-1,.,TRBV5-6,.,TGTGCCAGCAGTTTGCTGAGGAATGAGCAGTTCTTC,CASSLLRNEQFF
TRBJ2-5,once,TRBV9,.,TGTGCCAGCAGCCCGGACTGGGAAAGTTTTGAGACCCAGTACTTC,CASSPDWESFETQYF
TRBJ1-2,.,TRBV7-6,.,TGTGCCAGCAGCTTAACGCCCTTGGGCCTTGGTAACTATGGCTACACCTTC,CASSLTPLGLGNYGYTF
TRBJ1-1,.,TRBV7-8,.,TGTGCCAGCAGCTTAGACGACAGGCAGAACACTGAAGCTTTCTTT,CASSLDDRQNTEAFF